Following are 4 T cell receptor beta chains from one sample sequenced in a study of blood T cell repertoires in COVID-19. Sequenced by immunoSEQ multiplex PCR; TCRdb stores in-frame clones only, minus some. The data show about 190,000 clones, less than 85% seen once. The source material was peripheral blood. The origin of the receptors is a woman in her forties or fifties with acute or convalescent COVID-19.

CDR3 region: CASGLTGVPEAFF. The CDR3 coding sequence is TGTGCCAGTGGCTTAACGGGGGTTCCTGAAGCTTTCTTT. The chain carries TRBV19 and TRBJ1-1; a weak D match, TRBD1 (5 bases). The CDR3 consists of 13 residues. V dropped 8 bases and J dropped 6 bases, with 16 bases sitting between them. In germline, CDR1 is LNHDA, CDR2 SQIVND (reference sequence). Drawing the rest from reference TRBV19 and TRBJ1-1, the complete variable domain is DGGITQSPKYLFRKEGQNVTLSCEQNLNHDAMYWYRQDPGQGLRLIYYSQIVNDFQKGDIAEGYSVSREKKESFPLTVTSAQKNPTAFYLCASGLTGVPEAFFGQGTRLTVV.

The chain employs TRBV19 and TRBJ1-1, with TRBD1 identical over 7 bases. This CDR3 has 14 amino acids. Per germline, CDR1 LNHDA and CDR2 SQIVND (reference sequence). V was pared by 2 bases and J by 4 bases, with 4 bases of the junction left unmatched. DNA of the CDR3: TGTGCCAGTAGTATAACAGGGGTGGGCACTGAAGCTTTCTTT. This translates into CASSITGVGTEAFF.

This sequence joins TRBV27 and TRBJ2-1, with D possibly TRBD1 on 6 matching bases. CDR3 length equals 16 residues. Germline CDR1 reads MNHEY; CDR2 reads SMNVEV (reference sequence). V shed 3 bases and J shed 0 bases, with 12 bases lying between them. The CDR3 loop is CASSFRTGSSYNEQFF. CDR3 coding DNA: TGTGCCAGCAGTTTCCGTACAGGGAGCTCCTACAATGAGCAGTTCTTC.

The chain employs TRBV28 and TRBJ2-7; D is perhaps TRBD2 (5 bases). Germline CDR1 is MDHEN and CDR2 is SYDVKM. V shed 4 bases and J shed 5 bases, with 18 bases lying between them. CDR3 length equals 15 residues. The CDR3 here is CASSSSGLEGDEQYF. CDR3 DNA: TGTGCCAGCAGTTCTTCAGGACTCGAGGGAGACGAGCAGTACTTC.